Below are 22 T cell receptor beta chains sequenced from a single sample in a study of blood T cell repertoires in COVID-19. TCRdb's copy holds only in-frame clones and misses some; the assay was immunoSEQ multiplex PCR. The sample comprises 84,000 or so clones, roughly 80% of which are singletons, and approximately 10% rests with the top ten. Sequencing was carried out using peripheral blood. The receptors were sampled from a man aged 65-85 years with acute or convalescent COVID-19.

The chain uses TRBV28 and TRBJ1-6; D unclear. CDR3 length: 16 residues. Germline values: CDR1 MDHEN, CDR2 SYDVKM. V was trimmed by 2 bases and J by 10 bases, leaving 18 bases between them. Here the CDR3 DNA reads TGTGCCAGCAGTTTAGGGGTTGGAATCCCGGGGTCACCCCTCCACTTT. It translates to CASSLGVGIPGSPLHF. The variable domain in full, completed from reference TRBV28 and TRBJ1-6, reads DVKVTQSSRYLVKRTGEKVFLECVQDMDHENMFWYRQDPGLGLRLIYFSYDVKMKEKGDIPEGYSVSREKKERFSLILESASTNQTSMYLCASSLGVGIPGSPLHFGNGTRLTVT.

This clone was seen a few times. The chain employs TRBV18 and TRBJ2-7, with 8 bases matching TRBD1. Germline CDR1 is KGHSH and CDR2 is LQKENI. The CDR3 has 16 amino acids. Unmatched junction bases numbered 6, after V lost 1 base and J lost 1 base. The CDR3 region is CASSPQGTGGSYEQYF. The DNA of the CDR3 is TGTGCCAGCTCACCACAGGGTACAGGGGGGTCCTACGAGCAGTACTTC.

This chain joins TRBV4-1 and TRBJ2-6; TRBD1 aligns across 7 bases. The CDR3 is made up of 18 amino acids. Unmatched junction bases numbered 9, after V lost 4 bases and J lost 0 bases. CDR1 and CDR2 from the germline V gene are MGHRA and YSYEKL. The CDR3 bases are TGCGCCAGCAGCCCCTGGCCCAAGGGGGCCTCTGGGGCCAACGTCCTGACTTTC. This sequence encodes CASSPWPKGASGANVLTF.

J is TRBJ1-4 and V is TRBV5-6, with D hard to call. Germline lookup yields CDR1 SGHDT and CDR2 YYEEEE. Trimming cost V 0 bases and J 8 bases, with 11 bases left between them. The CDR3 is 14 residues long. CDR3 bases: TGTGCCAGCAGCTTGGGAGGAATCGGGGAAAAACTGTTTTTT. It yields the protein CASSLGGIGEKLFF. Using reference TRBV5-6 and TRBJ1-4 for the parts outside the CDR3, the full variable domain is DAGVTQSPTHLIKTRGQQVTLRCSPKSGHDTVSWYQQALGQGPQFIFQYYEEEERQRGNFPDRFSGHQFPNYSSELNVNALLLGDSALYLCASSLGGIGEKLFFGSGTQLSVL.

CDR3 sequence reads: CASSLVPGGGGTDTQYF. The CDR3 DNA follows: TGCGCCAGCAGCTTGGTACCTGGCGGGGGGGGCACAGATACGCAGTATTTT. The rearrangement links TRBV5-1 to TRBJ2-3, with 9 positions matching TRBD2. CDR3 length equals 17 residues. Trimming took 0 bases from V and 1 from J; bases not matched to a gene: 6. The germline CDR1 and CDR2 sequences are SGHRS and YFSETQ. Full variable domain (rest looked up from reference TRBV5-1 and TRBJ2-3): KAGVTQTPRYLIKTRGQQVTLSCSPISGHRSVSWYQQTPGQGLQFLFEYFSETQRNKGNFPGRFSGRQFSNSRSEMNVSTLELGDSALYLCASSLVPGGGGTDTQYFGPGTRLTVL.

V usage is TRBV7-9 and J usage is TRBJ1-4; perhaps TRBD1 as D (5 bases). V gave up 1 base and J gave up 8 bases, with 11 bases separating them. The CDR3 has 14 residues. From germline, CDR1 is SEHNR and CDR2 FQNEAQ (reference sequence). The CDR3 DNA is TGTGCCAGCAGCTTAGACGGGGGATTAGAAAAACTGTTTTTT. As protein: CASSLDGGLEKLFF.

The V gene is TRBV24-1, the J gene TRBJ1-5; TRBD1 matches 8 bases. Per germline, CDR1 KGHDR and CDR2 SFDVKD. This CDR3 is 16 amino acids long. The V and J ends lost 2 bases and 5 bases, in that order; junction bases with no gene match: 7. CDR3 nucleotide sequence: TGTGCCACCAGTGATTCGAAACAGGGGGATTATCAGCCCCAGCATTTT. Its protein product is CATSDSKQGDYQPQHF.

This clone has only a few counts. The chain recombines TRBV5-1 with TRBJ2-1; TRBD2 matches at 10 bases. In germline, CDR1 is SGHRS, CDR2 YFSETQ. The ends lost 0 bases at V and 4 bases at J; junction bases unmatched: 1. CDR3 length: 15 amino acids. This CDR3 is CASSLGLAGYNEQFF. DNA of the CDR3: TGCGCCAGCAGCTTGGGACTAGCGGGTTACAATGAGCAGTTCTTC.

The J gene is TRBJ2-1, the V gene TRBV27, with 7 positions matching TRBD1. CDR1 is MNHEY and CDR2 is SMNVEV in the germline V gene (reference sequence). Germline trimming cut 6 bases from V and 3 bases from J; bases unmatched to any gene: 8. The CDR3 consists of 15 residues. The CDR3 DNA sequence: TGTGCCAGCAGCCTACAGGGGCAATTCTACAATGAGCAGTTCTTC. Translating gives CASSLQGQFYNEQFF.

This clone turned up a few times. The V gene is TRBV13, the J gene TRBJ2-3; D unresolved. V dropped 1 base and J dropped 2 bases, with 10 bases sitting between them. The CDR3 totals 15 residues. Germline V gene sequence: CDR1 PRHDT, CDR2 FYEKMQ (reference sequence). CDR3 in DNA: TGTGCCAGCAGCTTAGAAGAAACTGTCACAGATACGCAGTATTTT. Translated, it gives CASSLEETVTDTQYF. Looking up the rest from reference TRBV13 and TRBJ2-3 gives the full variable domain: AAGVIQSPRHLIKEKRETATLKCYPIPRHDTVYWYQQGPGQDPQFLISFYEKMQSDKGSIPDRFSAQQFSDYHSELNMSSLELGDSALYFCASSLEETVTDTQYFGPGTRLTVL.

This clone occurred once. In nucleotides, the CDR3 is TGTGCCAGCAGCCCACCCGGACAGACTGCAACCGGGGAGCTGTTTTTT. It encodes CASSPPGQTATGELFF. The genes are TRBV7-8 and TRBJ2-2; D might be TRBD1 (6 bases). The germline CDR1 and CDR2 sequences are SGHVS and FQNEAQ. V was clipped by 5 bases and J by 5 bases, with 18 bases between them. This CDR3 has 16 residues.

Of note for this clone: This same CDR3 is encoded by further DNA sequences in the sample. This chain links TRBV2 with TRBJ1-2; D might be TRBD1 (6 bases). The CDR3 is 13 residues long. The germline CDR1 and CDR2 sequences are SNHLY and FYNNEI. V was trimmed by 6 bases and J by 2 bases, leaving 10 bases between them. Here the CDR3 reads CASSGTQNYGYTF. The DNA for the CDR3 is TGTGCCAGCAGCGGGACACAGAACTATGGCTACACCTTC.

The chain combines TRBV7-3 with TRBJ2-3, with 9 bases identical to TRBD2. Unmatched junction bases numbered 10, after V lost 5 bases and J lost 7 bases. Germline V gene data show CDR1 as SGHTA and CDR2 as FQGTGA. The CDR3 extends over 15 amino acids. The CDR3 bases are TGTGCCAGCAGCCCCTTGGCGGGGGGGCCCCATACGCAGTATTTT. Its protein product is CASSPLAGGPHTQYF.

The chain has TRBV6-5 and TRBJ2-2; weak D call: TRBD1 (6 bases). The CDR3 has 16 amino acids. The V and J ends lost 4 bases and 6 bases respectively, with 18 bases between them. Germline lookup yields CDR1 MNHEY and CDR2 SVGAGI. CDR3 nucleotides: TGTGCCAGCAGTTCCTCTGGGCAGAAGGGGGCCGGGGAGCTGTTTTTT. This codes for CASSSSGQKGAGELFF.

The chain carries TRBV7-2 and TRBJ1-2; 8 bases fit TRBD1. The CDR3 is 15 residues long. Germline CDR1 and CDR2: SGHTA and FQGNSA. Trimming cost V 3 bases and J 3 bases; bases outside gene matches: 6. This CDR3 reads CASSFPGGTDYGYTF. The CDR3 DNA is TGTGCCAGCAGCTTTCCAGGGGGCACTGACTATGGCTACACCTTC.

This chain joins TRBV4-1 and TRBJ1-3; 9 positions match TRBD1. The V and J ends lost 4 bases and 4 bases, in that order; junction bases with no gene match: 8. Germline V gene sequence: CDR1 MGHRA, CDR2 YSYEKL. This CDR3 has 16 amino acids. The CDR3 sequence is CASSRSDRGYGNTIYF. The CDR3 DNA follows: TGCGCCAGCAGCCGAAGTGACAGGGGGTACGGAAACACCATATATTTT.

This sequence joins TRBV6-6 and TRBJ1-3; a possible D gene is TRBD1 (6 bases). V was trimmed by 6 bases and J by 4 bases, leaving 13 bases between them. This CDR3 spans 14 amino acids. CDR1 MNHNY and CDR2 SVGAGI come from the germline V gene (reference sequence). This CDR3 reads CASRGGAAGNTIYF. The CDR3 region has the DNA TGTGCCAGCAGGGGGGGGGCGGCGGGAAACACCATATATTTT.

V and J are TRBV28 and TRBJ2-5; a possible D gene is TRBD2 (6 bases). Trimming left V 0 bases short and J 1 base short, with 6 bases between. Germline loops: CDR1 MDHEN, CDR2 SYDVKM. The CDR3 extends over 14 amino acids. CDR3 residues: CASSLWGGQETQYF. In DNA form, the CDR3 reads TGTGCCAGCAGTTTATGGGGGGGCCAAGAGACCCAGTACTTC. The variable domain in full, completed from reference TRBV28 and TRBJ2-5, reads DVKVTQSSRYLVKRTGEKVFLECVQDMDHENMFWYRQDPGLGLRLIYFSYDVKMKEKGDIPEGYSVSREKKERFSLILESASTNQTSMYLCASSLWGGQETQYFGPGTRLLVL.

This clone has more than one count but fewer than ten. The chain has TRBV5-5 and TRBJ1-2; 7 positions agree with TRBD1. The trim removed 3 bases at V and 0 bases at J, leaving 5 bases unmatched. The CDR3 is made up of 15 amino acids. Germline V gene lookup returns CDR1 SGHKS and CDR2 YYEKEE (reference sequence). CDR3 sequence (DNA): TGTGCCAGCAGCTGGCACAGGGGAGCTAACTATGGCTACACCTTC. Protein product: CASSWHRGANYGYTF.

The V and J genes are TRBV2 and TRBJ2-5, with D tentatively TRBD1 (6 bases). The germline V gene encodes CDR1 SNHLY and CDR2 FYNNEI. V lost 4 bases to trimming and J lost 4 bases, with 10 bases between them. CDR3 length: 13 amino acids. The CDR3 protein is CASSVGRGETQYF. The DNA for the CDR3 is TGTGCCAGCAGTGTAGGCAGGGGAGAGACCCAGTACTTC.

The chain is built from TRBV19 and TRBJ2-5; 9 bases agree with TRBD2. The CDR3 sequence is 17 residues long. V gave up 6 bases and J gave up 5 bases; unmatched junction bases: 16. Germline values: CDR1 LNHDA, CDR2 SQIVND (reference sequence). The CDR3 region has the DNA TGTGCCAGTAGCCGATCCGGGCTAGCGGGGCCCAGGGAGACCCAGTACTTC. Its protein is CASSRSGLAGPRETQYF.

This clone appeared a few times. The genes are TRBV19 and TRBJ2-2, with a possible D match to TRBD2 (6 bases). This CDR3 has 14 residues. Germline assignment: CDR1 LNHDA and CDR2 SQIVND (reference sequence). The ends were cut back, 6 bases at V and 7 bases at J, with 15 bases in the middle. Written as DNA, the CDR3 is TGTGCCAGTAGCCTGAGAAGGGGAGGCGGGGAGCTGTTTTTT. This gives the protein CASSLRRGGGELFF. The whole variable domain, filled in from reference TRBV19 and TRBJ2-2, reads DGGITQSPKYLFRKEGQNVTLSCEQNLNHDAMYWYRQDPGQGLRLIYYSQIVNDFQKGDIAEGYSVSREKKESFPLTVTSAQKNPTAFYLCASSLRRGGGELFFGEGSRLTVL.